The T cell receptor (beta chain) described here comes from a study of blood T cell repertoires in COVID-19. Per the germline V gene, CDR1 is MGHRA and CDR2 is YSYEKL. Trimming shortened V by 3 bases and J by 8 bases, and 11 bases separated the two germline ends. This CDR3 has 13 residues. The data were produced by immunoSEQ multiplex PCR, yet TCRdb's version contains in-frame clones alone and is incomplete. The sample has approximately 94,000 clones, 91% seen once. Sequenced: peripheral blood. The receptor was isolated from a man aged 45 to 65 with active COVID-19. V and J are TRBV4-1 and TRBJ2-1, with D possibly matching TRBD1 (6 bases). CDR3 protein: CASSQTGRDEQFF. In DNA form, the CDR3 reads TGCGCCAGCAGCCAGACAGGACGGGATGAGCAGTTCTTC.